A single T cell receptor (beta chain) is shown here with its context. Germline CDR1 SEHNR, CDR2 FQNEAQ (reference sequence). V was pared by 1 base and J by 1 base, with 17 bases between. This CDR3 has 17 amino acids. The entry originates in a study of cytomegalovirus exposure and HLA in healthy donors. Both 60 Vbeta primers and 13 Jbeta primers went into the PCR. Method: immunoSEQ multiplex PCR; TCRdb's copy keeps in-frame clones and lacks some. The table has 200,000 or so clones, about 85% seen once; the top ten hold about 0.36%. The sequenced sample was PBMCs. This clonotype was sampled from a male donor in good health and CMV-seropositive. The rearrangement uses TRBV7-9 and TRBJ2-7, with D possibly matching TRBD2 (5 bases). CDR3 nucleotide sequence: TGTGCCAGCAGCTTAGGTCTCCGGGGTAGCTGGTCCTACGAGCAGTACTTC. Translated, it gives CASSLGLRGSWSYEQYF. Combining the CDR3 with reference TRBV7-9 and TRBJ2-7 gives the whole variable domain DTGVSQNPRHKITKRGQNVTFRCDPISEHNRLYWYRQTLGQGPEFLTYFQNEAQLEKSRLLSDRFSAERPKGSFSTLEIQRTEQGDSAMYLCASSLGLRGSWSYEQYFGPGTRLTVT.